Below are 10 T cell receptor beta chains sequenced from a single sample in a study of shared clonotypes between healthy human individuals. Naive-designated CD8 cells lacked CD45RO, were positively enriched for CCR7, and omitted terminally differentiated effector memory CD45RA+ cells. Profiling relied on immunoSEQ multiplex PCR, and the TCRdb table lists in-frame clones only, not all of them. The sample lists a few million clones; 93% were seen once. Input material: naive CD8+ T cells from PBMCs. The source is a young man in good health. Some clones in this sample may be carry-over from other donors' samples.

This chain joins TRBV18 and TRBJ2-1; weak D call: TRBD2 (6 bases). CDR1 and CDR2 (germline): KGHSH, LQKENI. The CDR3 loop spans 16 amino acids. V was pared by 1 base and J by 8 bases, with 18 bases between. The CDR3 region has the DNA TGTGCCAGCTCACCACTTGGGGGACTTATCCCATATGAGCAGTTCTTC. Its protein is CASSPLGGLIPYEQFF.

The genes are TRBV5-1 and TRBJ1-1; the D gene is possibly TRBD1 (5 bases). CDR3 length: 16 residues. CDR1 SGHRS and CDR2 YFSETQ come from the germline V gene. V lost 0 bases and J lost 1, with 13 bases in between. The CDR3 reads CASSLAGRASNTEAFF. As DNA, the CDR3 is TGCGCCAGCAGCTTGGCGGGCAGGGCTTCGAACACTGAAGCTTTCTTT.

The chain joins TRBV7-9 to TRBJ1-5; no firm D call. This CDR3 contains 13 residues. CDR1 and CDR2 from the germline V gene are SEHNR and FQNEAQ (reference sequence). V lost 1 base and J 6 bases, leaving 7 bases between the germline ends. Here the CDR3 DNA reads TGTGCCAGCAGCTTAGTCAGCGGTCAGCCCCAGCATTTT. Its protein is CASSLVSGQPQHF.

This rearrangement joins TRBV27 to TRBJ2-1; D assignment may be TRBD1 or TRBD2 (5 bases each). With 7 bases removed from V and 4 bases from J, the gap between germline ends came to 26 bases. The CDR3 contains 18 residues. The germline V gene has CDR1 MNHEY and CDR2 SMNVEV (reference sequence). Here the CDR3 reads CASMPSGASRGSYNEQFF. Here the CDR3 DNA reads TGTGCCAGCATGCCGAGCGGTGCGAGTAGGGGATCTTACAATGAGCAGTTCTTC.

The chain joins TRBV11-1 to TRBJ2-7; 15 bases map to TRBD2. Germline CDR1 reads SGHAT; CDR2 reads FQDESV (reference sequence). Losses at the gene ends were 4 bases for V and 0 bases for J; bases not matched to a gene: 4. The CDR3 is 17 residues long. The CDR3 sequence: CASSSGTSGRISYEQYF. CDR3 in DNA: TGTGCCAGCAGCTCGGGGACTAGCGGGAGGATCTCCTACGAGCAGTACTTC. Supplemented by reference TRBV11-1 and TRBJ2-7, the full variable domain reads EAEVAQSPRYKITEKSQAVAFWCDPISGHATLYWYRQILGQGPELLVQFQDESVVDDSQLPKDRFSAERLKGVDSTLKIQPAELGDSAMYLCASSSGTSGRISYEQYFGPGTRLTVT.

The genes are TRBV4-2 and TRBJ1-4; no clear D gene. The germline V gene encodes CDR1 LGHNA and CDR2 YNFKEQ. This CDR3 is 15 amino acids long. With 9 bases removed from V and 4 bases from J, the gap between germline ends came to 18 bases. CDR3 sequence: CARPLGGNDNEKLFF. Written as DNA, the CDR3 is TGTGCCAGACCTCTCGGAGGCAATGATAATGAAAAACTGTTTTTT.

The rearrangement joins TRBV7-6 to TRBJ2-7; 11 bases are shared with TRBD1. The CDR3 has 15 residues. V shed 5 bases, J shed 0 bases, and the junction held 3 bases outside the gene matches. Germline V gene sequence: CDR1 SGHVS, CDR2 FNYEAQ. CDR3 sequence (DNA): TGTGCCAGCAGCCCCGGACAGGGGGCCTCCTACGAGCAGTACTTC. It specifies CASSPGQGASYEQYF.

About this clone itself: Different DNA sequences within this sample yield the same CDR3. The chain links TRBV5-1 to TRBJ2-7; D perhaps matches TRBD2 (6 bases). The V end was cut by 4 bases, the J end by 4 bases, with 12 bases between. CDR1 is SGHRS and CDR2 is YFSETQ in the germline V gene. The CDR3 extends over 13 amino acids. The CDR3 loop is CASSVGTGYEQYF. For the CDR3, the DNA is TGCGCCAGCAGCGTCGGGACTGGGTACGAGCAGTACTTC.

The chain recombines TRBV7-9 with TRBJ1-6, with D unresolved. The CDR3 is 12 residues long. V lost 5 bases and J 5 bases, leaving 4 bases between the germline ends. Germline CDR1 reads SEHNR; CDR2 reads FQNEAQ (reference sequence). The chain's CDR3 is CASSMNNSPLHF. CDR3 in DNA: TGTGCCAGCAGCATGAATAATTCACCCCTCCACTTT.

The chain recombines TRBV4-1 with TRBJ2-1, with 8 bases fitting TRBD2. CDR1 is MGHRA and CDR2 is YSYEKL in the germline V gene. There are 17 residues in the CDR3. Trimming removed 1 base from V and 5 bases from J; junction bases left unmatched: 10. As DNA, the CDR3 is TGCGCCAGCAGCCAAGCGGGAAGGGCGGGAGGAAACAATGAGCAGTTCTTC. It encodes CASSQAGRAGGNNEQFF.